The rows below give T cell receptor beta chains drawn from one sample of a study of regulatory T cells in long-lasting Graves disease. TCRdb recomputed calls from the multiplex PCR reads with MiXCR, one row per CDR3 protein. The sample has hundreds of thousands of distinct CDR3 sequences; 16% are singletons. The same data also contributed to another study, on T cells in Graves' hyperthyroidism and ophthalmopathy.

The sequences come from peripheral blood mononuclear cells (PBMCs), collected at new diagnosis, from a patient treated with antithyroid drugs. Receptors originate from a man between 40 and 49 years old with Graves disease. Both conserved end residues are trimmed from each CDR3.

TRBJ2-7 | TRBV3-1 | ASSHSGTSYEQY
TRBJ2-5 | TRBV28 | ASSLSGGGPGTQY
TRBJ1-2 | TRBV19 | ASTLPGLYGYT
TRBJ1-6 | TRBV20-1 | SARAPDRGEASPLH
TRBJ1-1 | TRBV12-3/TRBV12-4 | ASTRTGEAF
TRBJ2-1 | TRBV5-1 | ASSLVQGRNEQF
TRBJ1-1 | TRBV11-2 | ASSLSSVPEAF
TRBJ2-3 | TRBV7-9 | ASSLRTGLSTDTQY
TRBJ2-2 | TRBV19 | ASSIGRGLPGELF
TRBJ2-5 | TRBV4-1 | ASSQESGGAETQY
TRBJ1-5 | TRBV18 | ASSPGVPYGSNQPQH
TRBJ2-1 | TRBV6-5 | ASSYSSSPGVGEQF
NA | TRBV20-1 | SASIAGVETQY
TRBJ1-6 | TRBV18 | ASSPSPGDSPLH
TRBJ1-1 | TRBV12-5 | ASGGTGDGTEAF
TRBJ2-5 | TRBV6-2/TRBV6-3 | ASRARGSGGQETQY
TRBJ2-4 | TRBV6-1 | ASSRAGAGGNIQY
TRBJ2-7 | TRBV7-9 | ASSFRSYEQY
TRBJ2-4 | TRBV7-2 | ASSQTGNRYIQY
TRBJ2-2 | TRBV6-1 | ASNPTGWNTGELF
TRBJ2-5 | TRBV12-3/TRBV12-4 | ASSSGQGEKTQY
TRBJ2-3 | TRBV20-1 | SARAPDGPQDTQY
TRBJ2-5 | TRBV15 | ATSRESRGETQY
TRBJ2-2 | TRBV7-2 | ASPSGHGELF
TRBJ2-3 | TRBV11-2 | ASTPNTDTQY
TRBJ1-1 | TRBV29-1 | SVEMGQGVWGTEAF
TRBJ2-2 | TRBV7-8 | AGRRAGGGSTGELF
TRBJ2-7 | TRBV18 | ASSPPRGASSYEQY
TRBJ1-6 | TRBV7-8 | ASSFLRAGQDGYNSPLH
TRBJ2-3 | TRBV12-3/TRBV12-4 | ASSQRQADTQY
TRBJ2-6 | TRBV10-1 | ASRPPARGRQGLSGANVLT
TRBJ1-4 | TRBV28 | ASRVPGRGGSTNEKLF
TRBJ1-6 | TRBV20-1 | SALTPGHLSSYNSPLH
TRBJ2-2 | TRBV30 | AWSIIWAVDTGELF
TRBJ2-7 | TRBV19 | ASSKRQTYEQY
TRBJ2-7 | TRBV28 | ASRLRDRTYEQY
TRBJ2-2 | TRBV2 | ASSWSGELF
TRBJ2-1 | TRBV4-1 | ASSQEASPYNEQF
TRBJ2-2 | TRBV5-5 | ASSTRSGTGGGTGELF
TRBJ2-1 | TRBV7-3 | ASSLAGTAYNEQF
TRBJ2-1 | TRBV29-1 | SVAVGQETQF
TRBJ2-3 | TRBV9 | ASSVDIYTDTQY